This T cell receptor beta chain emerged from a study of cytomegalovirus exposure and HLA in healthy donors (dated by TCRdb to about 2017). Regarding the complete study: According to a later analysis, one platform produced both the approximately 110 validation repertoires and the 550 to 800 repertoires of the first cohort. The study aimed to test whether signatures of past pathogen exposure could be identified by cataloging public T cell receptors. In addition to the first cohort of about 650 subjects, a separate validation cohort of 130 or so different subjects was used. To predict cytomegalovirus infection status, the study combined high-throughput TCR immunosequencing, statistical association of individual TCRs with disease status, and machine learning. General findings and caveats noted by the study authors: The study gave a list of 150 to 200 TCR beta chains associated with cytomegalovirus. Cytomegalovirus status was reported to be diagnosed by the classifier with high specificity and sensitivity in both the original and validation cohorts. A later analysis had no HLA typing for the validation cohort, so co-occurrence there was scored across all 130 or so repertoires. Subsequent analysis determined that TCRs grouped into clusters in the first cohort also showed a tendency toward co-occurrence across the approximately 110 validation repertoires, and approximately 93% of cluster scores exceeded 0. Across donors, most TCR sequences were observed very rarely, whereas some public TCRs were present in many individuals. A few of the identified cytomegalovirus-associated TCR beta chains were confirmed in vitro to be specific for cytomegalovirus antigens. According to the authors, the approach could potentially be generalized to other disease states and immunological phenotypes.

Donors formed part of the validation cohort, which comprised over a hundred subjects and was distinct from the first cohort of under 850 subjects. The library relied on the immunoSEQ multiplex PCR assay. In the source study's methods: A statistical classification framework was developed to diagnose cytomegalovirus status using the catalog of TCR beta chain sequences. What TCRdb holds here is the immuneACCESS table cut down to in-frame rearrangements. Part of the clones is not present; checked against another copy, under half of the missing clones reflect an unresolved V gene, and the others are unexplained. D and trimming were read from the DNA, whereas the V and J calls and clone size are those reported in that table. The sample table holds some 110,000 clones, of which around 89% were seen once. The biggest ten clones account for 1.8% of the sample. CDR1 SNHLY and CDR2 FYNNEI are derived from the germline V gene. From its cysteine to its phenylalanine, the CDR3 spans 12 amino acids. Kept here is only the CDR3 DNA, which spans 36 bases and is read in frame from base 1. Cut back by 8 bases and 5 bases, the V and J ends lie 9 bases apart.

This clone showed up just once. The target of this receptor is not known. The record has no base qualities; no much larger clone is one base away. This clonotype originated in a woman between 18 and 30 years old in good health and CMV-seropositive. The chain couples TRBV2 to TRBJ1-4; TRBD1 is a weak D gene call, 5 bases matching. The sequenced sample was PBMCs. The DNA reads as follows: TGTGCCAGCGGAGGGGAAAATGAAAAACTGTTTTTT. This codes for CASGGENEKLFF.